The 19 T cell receptor beta chains below come from one sample, sequenced in a study of shared clonotypes between healthy human individuals. Sequencing used immunoSEQ multiplex PCR; TCRdb keeps in-frame clones, though not all of them. The table has about 700,000 clones, roughly 94% seen once. The naive CD8 subset, CD45RO-negative cells positively selected for CCR7, excluded terminally differentiated effector memory CD45RA+ cells. The specimen sequenced was naive CD8+ T cells sorted from blood. The receptors come from a man aged 25-45 years in good health.

DNA of the CDR3: TGCGCCAGCAGCGGGGACAGGTCCCCCTACGAGCAGTACTTC. Its translation: CASSGDRSPYEQYF. V is TRBV4-1 and J is TRBJ2-7, with 8 bases fitting TRBD1. The CDR3 totals 14 residues. Germline assignment: CDR1 MGHRA and CDR2 YSYEKL. With 5 bases clipped from V and 2 bases from J, the junction kept 5 bases outside the gene matches.

The rearrangement uses TRBV4-3 and TRBJ1-1; 11 nucleotides line up with TRBD1. V shed 1 base and J 4 bases; nucleotides not matched to a gene: 11. CDR1 is LGHNA, CDR2 YSLEER, per germline. The CDR3 length is 18 residues. CDR3: CASSQASWRGQGVTEAFF. The CDR3 DNA is TGCGCCAGCAGCCAAGCCAGTTGGAGGGGACAGGGGGTCACTGAAGCTTTCTTT.

CDR3 region: CASSDLLAGEQFF. The DNA for the CDR3 is TGTGCCAGCAGCGACTTACTAGCTGGCGAGCAGTTCTTC. The chain combines TRBV11-3 with TRBJ2-1, with D possibly being TRBD2 (6 bases). The CDR3 extends over 13 amino acids. V was cut by 5 bases and J by 10 bases, with 15 bases left in between. Germline V CDR1 and CDR2: SGHNT, YENEEA.

The chain uses TRBV10-3 and TRBJ2-3; D is uncertain. V lost 0 bases and J lost 0, with 10 bases in between. Germline V gene sequence: CDR1 ENHRY, CDR2 SYGVKD. There are 16 residues in the CDR3. The CDR3 bases are TGTGCCATCAGTGAGTCCGCAGATACCAGCACAGATACGCAGTATTTT. Protein sequence: CAISESADTSTDTQYF.

As for this clone: One base away lies a much larger clone, so this may be a sequencing read error. Other DNA sequences of this sample code for an identical CDR3. The chain is built from TRBV9 and TRBJ1-1, with unresolved D. Germline V gene lookup returns CDR1 SGDLS and CDR2 YYNGEE. The germline V and J ends were trimmed by 3 bases and 1 base, with 7 bases remaining between them. The CDR3 length is 13 residues. The CDR3 loop is CASSEGGNTEAFF. CDR3 nucleotides: TGTGCCAGCAGCGAAGGAGGGAACACTGAAGCTTTCTTT.

CDR3 sequence reads: CASSLPGVNTEAFF. Here the CDR3 DNA reads TGCGCCAGCAGCTTGCCAGGTGTGAACACTGAAGCTTTCTTT. J is TRBJ1-1 and V is TRBV5-1; D gene unclear. Germline CDR1 is SGHRS and CDR2 is YFSETQ. The CDR3 totals 14 residues. Trimming cost V 1 base and J 0 bases, with 7 bases left between them.

V is TRBV7-2 and J is TRBJ2-2, with a weak D call TRBD2 (6 bases). V shed 5 bases and J shed 1 base, with 23 bases lying between them. Germline lookup yields CDR1 SGHTA and CDR2 FQGNSA. The CDR3 length is 19 residues. The CDR3 reads CASSPRRGLGRRNTGELFF. The DNA of the CDR3 is TGTGCCAGCAGCCCTAGGAGGGGTCTGGGAAGGAGGAACACCGGGGAGCTGTTTTTT.

A single count supports this clone. This chain joins TRBV19 and TRBJ2-1, with a possible D match to TRBD2 (6 bases). The CDR3 sequence is 16 residues long. V lost 4 bases to trimming and J lost 4 bases, with 17 bases between them. Germline V CDR1 and CDR2: LNHDA, SQIVND (reference sequence). In DNA form, the CDR3 reads TGTGCCAGTAGTACCCGCCTGGAGGGCCGGTACAATGAGCAGTTCTTC. This codes for CASSTRLEGRYNEQFF.

The chain links TRBV19 to TRBJ2-7; 9 bases fit TRBD1. Looked up from germline, CDR1 is LNHDA and CDR2 is SQIVND (reference sequence). V lost 4 bases and J lost 3; bases outside the gene matches: 7. The CDR3 spans 15 residues. The CDR3 sequence is CASSTGTGNFYEQYF. CDR3 sequence (DNA): TGTGCCAGTAGTACCGGGACAGGGAATTTCTACGAGCAGTACTTC.

The chain is built from TRBV5-4 and TRBJ1-5; D is possibly TRBD1 (5 bases). This CDR3 comprises 15 residues. V lost 4 bases and J lost 3, with 14 bases in between. The germline gives CDR1 SGHNT, CDR2 YYREEE (reference sequence). CDR3 amino acids: CASSLMGGDNQPQHF. The CDR3 DNA follows: TGTGCCAGCAGCCTGATGGGGGGGGACAATCAGCCCCAGCATTTT.

Comment on this clone: Given a much more abundant clone one base away, this may be a read error. V gene TRBV5-4 combines with J gene TRBJ2-7; D might be TRBD1 or TRBD2, each matching 5 bases. V lost 5 bases to trimming and J lost 0 bases, with 6 bases between them. The CDR3 has 12 residues. The V gene's germline CDR1 is SGHNT and CDR2 YYREEE (reference sequence). CDR3 sequence reads: CASRGDSYEQYF. The DNA of the CDR3 is TGTGCCAGCAGGGGGGACTCCTACGAGCAGTACTTC.

The rearrangement uses TRBV28 and TRBJ2-1, with D uncertain. The CDR3 is 12 residues long. Trimming left V 7 bases short and J 10 bases short, with 14 bases between. The germline gives CDR1 MDHEN, CDR2 SYDVKM. The CDR3 loop is CASTSRVNEQFF. Written as DNA, the CDR3 is TGTGCCAGCACCTCACGCGTAAACGAGCAGTTCTTC. The whole variable domain, filled in from reference TRBV28 and TRBJ2-1, reads DVKVTQSSRYLVKRTGEKVFLECVQDMDHENMFWYRQDPGLGLRLIYFSYDVKMKEKGDIPEGYSVSREKKERFSLILESASTNQTSMYLCASTSRVNEQFFGPGTRLTVL.

The chain recombines TRBV5-6 with TRBJ2-7; 8 bases line up with TRBD2. The CDR3 consists of 16 residues. Losses at the gene ends were 4 bases for V and 2 bases for J; bases not matched to a gene: 11. The germline V gene encodes CDR1 SGHDT and CDR2 YYEEEE. CDR3 sequence: CASSPTSGRGTYEQYF. CDR3 bases: TGTGCCAGCAGCCCGACAAGCGGGAGAGGGACCTACGAGCAGTACTTC. The full variable domain, rest sourced from reference TRBV5-6 and TRBJ2-7, is DAGVTQSPTHLIKTRGQQVTLRCSPKSGHDTVSWYQQALGQGPQFIFQYYEEEERQRGNFPDRFSGHQFPNYSSELNVNALLLGDSALYLCASSPTSGRGTYEQYFGPGTRLTVT.

This chain joins TRBV4-1 and TRBJ2-1; 8 bases are shared with TRBD2. With V trimmed by 1 base and J by 7 bases, 15 bases remained unmatched. The germline gives CDR1 MGHRA, CDR2 YSYEKL. The CDR3 is 18 residues long. CDR3 sequence: CASSQAPRFSGTRNEQFF. DNA of the CDR3: TGCGCCAGCAGCCAAGCCCCCCGTTTTAGCGGGACAAGGAATGAGCAGTTCTTC.

The chain uses TRBV19 and TRBJ2-1; D uncertain. V was clipped by 4 bases and J by 2 bases, with 9 bases between them. Germline CDR1 reads LNHDA; CDR2 reads SQIVND (reference sequence). The CDR3 consists of 14 residues. The CDR3 DNA follows: TGTGCCAGTAGTACCCCCGGACCCTACAATGAGCAGTTCTTC. Translating gives CASSTPGPYNEQFF.

The V and J genes are TRBV4-1 and TRBJ2-7; unclear D gene. The CDR3 contains 12 residues. Germline assignment: CDR1 MGHRA and CDR2 YSYEKL. V was trimmed by 8 bases and J by 3 bases, leaving 11 bases between them. The CDR3 region is CASGPSSYEQYF. The CDR3 DNA is TGCGCCAGCGGGCCGAGCAGCTACGAGCAGTACTTC.

The genes are TRBV9 and TRBJ2-6, with D possibly matching TRBD2 (6 bases). Trimming left V 0 bases short and J 4 bases short, with 17 bases between. Germline V gene data show CDR1 as SGDLS and CDR2 as YYNGEE. There are 18 residues in the CDR3. The CDR3 region has the DNA TGTGCCAGCAGCGTAGTGCCCATAGGGGACTCCGGGGCCAACGTCCTGACTTTC. Translating it yields CASSVVPIGDSGANVLTF.

V usage is TRBV5-4 and J usage is TRBJ2-5; TRBD1 aligns across 8 bases. Germline V gene lookup returns CDR1 SGHNT and CDR2 YYREEE (reference sequence). V was pared by 4 bases and J by 5 bases, with 13 bases of the junction left unmatched. This CDR3 has 16 residues. In DNA, the CDR3 is TGTGCCAGCAGCGATAGGACAGGGACAGGCTGGGAGACCCAGTACTTC. Translating gives CASSDRTGTGWETQYF. Drawing the rest from reference TRBV5-4 and TRBJ2-5, the complete variable domain is ETGVTQSPTHLIKTRGQQVTLRCSSQSGHNTVSWYQQALGQGPQFIFQYYREEENGRGNFPPRFSGLQFPNYSSELNVNALELDDSALYLCASSDRTGTGWETQYFGPGTRLLVL.

The chain links TRBV4-1 to TRBJ2-5; a possible D gene is TRBD2 (5 bases). Germline assignment: CDR1 MGHRA and CDR2 YSYEKL. V was cut by 0 bases and J by 4 bases, with 12 bases left in between. There are 15 residues in the CDR3. The CDR3 here is CASSQDLEGRETQYF. CDR3 sequence (DNA): TGCGCCAGCAGCCAAGATCTTGAGGGCAGAGAGACCCAGTACTTC.